A single sample is the source of the 11 T cell receptor beta chains below, sequenced in a study of CD8+CD57+ T cells in acquired aplastic anemia (dated by TCRdb to about 2018). These reads were obtained on an Illumina HiSeq 2000. TCR beta VDJ combination and CDR3 sequence profiling used genomic DNA as the template. TCRdb's own reprocessing of the public reads used fastp at Q25 and MiXCR and kept productive beta chains. Rows with one shared CDR3 protein collapse into an entry with the most common genes and DNA. The sample table holds 150,000 to 180,000 distinct CDR3 sequences, of which around half were seen once. The top ten clones comprise about 12% of the sample. Patients chosen for sequencing had shown expansion of CD8+CD57+ cells by flow cytometry. Sequencing was carried out using sorted CD4+, CD8+, or CD8+CD57+ T cells (not recorded which) from PBMCs. These receptors were taken from a human donor with aplastic anemia.

This chain uses TRBV7-9 with TRBJ1-3; maybe TRBD1 (6 bases). Germline values: CDR1 SEHNR, CDR2 FQNEAQ (reference sequence). V lost 6 bases and J 6 bases, leaving 12 bases between the germline ends. The CDR3 is made up of 13 amino acids. The DNA for the CDR3 is TGTGCCAGCAGTTTGGCAGGGGAAAACACCATATATTTT. As protein: CASSLAGENTIYF.

Turning to this clonotype: Likely a read error: the CDR3 ends without its conserved phenylalanine or tryptophan. The chain carries TRBV25-1 and TRBJ2-3; no firm D call. CDR3 size: 15 residues. Trimming pared 3 bases from V and 4 bases from J, leaving 14 bases between. Germline values: CDR1 MGHDK, CDR2 SYGVNS. For the CDR3, the DNA is TGTGCCAGCAGTGACCCGGCCAGTGGGGCAGATACGCAGTATCTT. This encodes CASSDPASGADTQYL.

The chain combines TRBV7-3 with TRBJ2-7, with 11 bases identical to TRBD2. Germline V lookup: CDR1 SGHTA, CDR2 FQGTGA. This CDR3 has 14 amino acids. V lost 5 bases and J lost 4; bases outside the gene matches: 4. The CDR3 protein is CASSIAGGQYEQYF. CDR3 in DNA: TGTGCCAGCAGCATAGCGGGGGGGCAATACGAGCAGTACTTC. Together with reference TRBV7-3 and TRBJ2-7, the CDR3 gives the full variable domain: GAGVSQTPSNKVTEKGKYVELRCDPISGHTALYWYRQSLGQGPEFLIYFQGTGAADDSGLPNDRFFAVRPEGSVSTLKIQRTERGDSAVYLCASSIAGGQYEQYFGPGTRLTVT.

This clonotype appeared a few times. In nucleotides, the CDR3 is TGTGCCAGCAGTGGCACGGGGCCTAATGAGCAGTTCTTC. This codes for CASSGTGPNEQFF. V gene TRBV25-1 combines with J gene TRBJ2-1; D tentatively fits TRBD1 or TRBD2 (5 bases each). Germline-derived CDR1 and CDR2 are MGHDK and SYGVNS. This CDR3 is built from 13 residues. The ends were cut back, 4 bases at V and 7 bases at J, with 11 bases in the middle.

This clonotype was picked up many times. The rearrangement uses TRBV11-2 and TRBJ2-5; the D gene is possibly TRBD2 (5 bases). V lost 1 base, J lost 5 bases, and 17 bases lay in between. Germline V CDR1 and CDR2: SGHAT, FQNNGV. This CDR3 is 16 amino acids long. CDR3 sequence reads: CASSLAVPSGWETQYF. DNA for the CDR3: TGTGCCAGCAGCTTAGCCGTCCCGTCGGGGTGGGAGACCCAGTACTTC.

This clonotype came up a few times. This chain joins TRBV25-1 and TRBJ2-1; no firm D call. The CDR3 has 11 amino acids. Trimming stripped 4 bases from V and 13 bases from J, with 11 bases between. Germline V gene data show CDR1 as MGHDK and CDR2 as SYGVNS. The CDR3 loop is CASSASAYQFF. Written as DNA, the CDR3 is TGTGCCAGCAGTGCGTCAGCGTATCAGTTCTTC.

Turning to this clonotype: A single base separates this from a much larger clone, so it may be a read error. V gene TRBV6-2 or TRBV6-3 combines with J gene TRBJ1-2; D is unresolved. This CDR3 has 13 amino acids. Germline V CDR1 and CDR2: MNHEY, SVGEGT. The CDR3 loop reads CSSSPGIDNGYTF. CDR3 nucleotide sequence: TGTTCCAGCAGCCCCGGGATCGACAACGGCTACACCTTC.

The V gene is TRBV2, the J gene TRBJ2-3; no clear D gene. The CDR3 is 12 amino acids. Trimming left V 6 bases short and J 4 bases short, with 8 bases between. Germline CDR1 is SNHLY and CDR2 is FYNNEI. In DNA form, the CDR3 reads TGTGCCAGCAGGCCAACAGCAGATACGCAGTATTTT. Its protein product is CASRPTADTQYF.

This clonotype was picked up many times. J is TRBJ2-1 and V is TRBV7-3; weak D call: TRBD2 (6 bases). There are 14 residues in the CDR3. CDR1 is SGHTA, CDR2 FQGTGA, per germline. The V end was cut by 6 bases, the J end by 1 base, with 10 bases between. In DNA form, the CDR3 reads TGTGCCAGCAGTCCGACTAGTTCCTACAATGAGCAGTTCTTC. Protein sequence: CASSPTSSYNEQFF. Together with reference TRBV7-3 and TRBJ2-1, the CDR3 gives the full variable domain: GAGVSQTPSNKVTEKGKYVELRCDPISGHTALYWYRQSLGQGPEFLIYFQGTGAADDSGLPNDRFFAVRPEGSVSTLKIQRTERGDSAVYLCASSPTSSYNEQFFGPGTRLTVL.

This clonotype has a single count. The chain recombines TRBV7-3 with TRBJ1-2; 7 bases are shared with TRBD1. Unmatched junction bases numbered 2, after V lost 0 bases and J lost 4 bases. Germline CDR1 reads SGHTA; CDR2 reads FQGTGA. CDR3 length equals 14 residues. CDR3 region: CASSLTGGVYGYTF. Here the CDR3 DNA reads TGTGCCAGCAGCTTAACAGGGGGCGTCTATGGCTACACCTTC.

Of note for this clonotype: A junction end diverges from the germline sequence, so it may reflect a read error. The J gene is TRBJ2-5, the V gene TRBV15; TRBD2 matches 13 bases. This CDR3 spans 17 amino acids. Germline CDR1 reads LNHNV; CDR2 reads YYDKDF (reference sequence). Here the CDR3 DNA reads TGTGCCACCAGCGGAGAGGGACTAGCGGGGCGGGGGGAGACCCAGTACTTC. It encodes CATSGEGLAGRGETQYF.